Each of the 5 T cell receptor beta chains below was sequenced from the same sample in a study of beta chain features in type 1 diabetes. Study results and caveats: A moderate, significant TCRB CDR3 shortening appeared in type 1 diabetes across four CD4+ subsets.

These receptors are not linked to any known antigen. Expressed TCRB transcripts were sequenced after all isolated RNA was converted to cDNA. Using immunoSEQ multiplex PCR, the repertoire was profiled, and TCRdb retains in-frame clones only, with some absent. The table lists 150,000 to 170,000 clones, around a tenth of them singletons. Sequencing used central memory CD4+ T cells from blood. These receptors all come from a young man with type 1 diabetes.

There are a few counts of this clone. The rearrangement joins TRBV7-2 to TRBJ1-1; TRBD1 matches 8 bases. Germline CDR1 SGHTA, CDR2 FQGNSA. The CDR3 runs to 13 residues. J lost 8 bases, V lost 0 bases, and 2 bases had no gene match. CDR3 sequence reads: CASSLAGQGEAFF. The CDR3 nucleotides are TGTGCCAGCAGCTTAGCAGGACAGGGAGAAGCTTTCTTT.

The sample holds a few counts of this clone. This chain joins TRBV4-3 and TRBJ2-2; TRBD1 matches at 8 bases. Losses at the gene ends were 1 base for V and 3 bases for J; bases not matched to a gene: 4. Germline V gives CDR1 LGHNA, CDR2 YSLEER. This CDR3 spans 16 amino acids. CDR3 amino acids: CASSQADRGYTGELFF. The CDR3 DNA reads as TGCGCCAGCAGCCAAGCCGACAGGGGCTACACCGGGGAGCTGTTTTTT.

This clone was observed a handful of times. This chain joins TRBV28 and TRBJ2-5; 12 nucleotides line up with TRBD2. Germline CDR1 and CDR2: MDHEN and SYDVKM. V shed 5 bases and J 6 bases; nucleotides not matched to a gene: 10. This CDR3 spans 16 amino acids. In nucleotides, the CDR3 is TGTGCCAGCAGTCGGCGACTAGCGGGAGCCTCTAAGACCCAGTACTTC. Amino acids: CASSRRLAGASKTQYF.

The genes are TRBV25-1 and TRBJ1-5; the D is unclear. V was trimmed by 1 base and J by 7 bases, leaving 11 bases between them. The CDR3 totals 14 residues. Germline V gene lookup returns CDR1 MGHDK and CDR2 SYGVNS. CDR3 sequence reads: CASSEFGVGQPQHF. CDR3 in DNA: TGTGCCAGCAGTGAATTCGGGGTAGGACAGCCCCAGCATTTT.

The CDR3 sequence is CASSVDATSTDTQYF. The CDR3 bases are TGTGCCAGCAGCGTAGATGCGACTAGCACAGATACGCAGTATTTT. The rearrangement links TRBV9 to TRBJ2-3; D unresolved. CDR3 size: 15 residues. Trimming shortened V by 0 bases and J by 0 bases, and 8 bases separated the two germline ends. Germline V CDR1 and CDR2: SGDLS, YYNGEE.